The 23 T cell receptor beta chains reported below all come from one sample, sequenced in a study of OX40 agonist ivuxolimab in advanced cancers. Produced via immunoSEQ multiplex PCR; TCRdb's table is partial and in-frame only. Found here are 20,000 to 25,000 clones, around nine tenths of them singletons; the top ten hold over 50%. The sample was CD4+ or CD8+ T cells sorted from blood, taken in a trial of the OX40 agonist ivuxolimab. These receptors all stem from an adult with an advanced solid tumor such as melanoma, head and neck, liver or kidney cancer.

The chain employs TRBV5-1 and TRBJ2-3; 9 positions match TRBD2. V lost 4 bases and J lost 0; bases outside the gene matches: 12. The CDR3 has 18 residues. The germline gives CDR1 SGHRS, CDR2 YFSETQ. CDR3: CASSLPPSSGASTDTQYF. For the CDR3, the DNA is TGCGCCAGCAGCCTACCGCCCTCTAGCGGGGCTAGCACAGATACGCAGTATTTT.

This clone has a single count. The chain employs TRBV6-5 and TRBJ2-3, with D perhaps matching TRBD2 (6 bases). The CDR3 totals 15 residues. Germline V gene sequence: CDR1 MNHEY, CDR2 SVGAGI. Trimming left V 2 bases short and J 5 bases short, with 14 bases between. CDR3 DNA: TGTGCCAGCAGTTACCGGTCGGGGGAGATAGATACGCAGTATTTT. Translating gives CASSYRSGEIDTQYF.

The gene calls are TRBV29-1 and TRBJ1-2; tentatively, D is TRBD1 (6 bases). The V end lost 5 bases, the J end lost 2 bases, and 9 bases lay between the germline ends. Per the germline V gene, CDR1 is SQVTM and CDR2 is ANQGSEA. This CDR3 has 12 amino acids. CDR3 nucleotides: TGCAGCGTTTCGGGACAAAACTATGGCTACACCTTC. Encoded protein: CSVSGQNYGYTF.

The rearrangement links TRBV29-1 to TRBJ2-7; the match to TRBD2 covers 8 bases. Germline CDR1 is SQVTM and CDR2 is ANQGSEA. The CDR3 has 12 amino acids. V shed 6 bases and J 6 bases; nucleotides not matched to a gene: 7. The CDR3 loop reads CSVGGAEVEQYF. Written as DNA, the CDR3 is TGCAGCGTCGGGGGGGCGGAGGTCGAGCAGTACTTC.

This chain links TRBV7-9 with TRBJ2-1; 12 nucleotides align to TRBD2. The trim removed 1 base at V and 5 bases at J, leaving 6 bases unmatched. The germline V gene has CDR1 SEHNR and CDR2 FQNEAQ (reference sequence). The CDR3 spans 17 residues. CDR3 nucleotides: TGTGCCAGCAGCTTAGACCTAGCGGGGGGGTCTAACAATGAGCAGTTCTTC. Translating it yields CASSLDLAGGSNNEQFF.

The chain carries TRBV7-9 and TRBJ2-5; D is perhaps TRBD1 (7 bases). From germline, CDR1 is SEHNR and CDR2 FQNEAQ (reference sequence). Trimming cost V 1 base and J 14 bases, with 17 bases left between them. CDR3 length equals 13 residues. CDR3 residues: CASSLGEDRTEYF. CDR3 nucleotides: TGTGCCAGCAGCTTAGGGGAGGACAGGACGGAATACTTC.

Concerning this clone: A read error may account for a junction end that differs from germline. The J gene is TRBJ2-5, the V gene TRBV7-7; 11 bases agree with TRBD2. Germline assignment: CDR1 SSHAT and CDR2 FNYEAQ (reference sequence). The CDR3 has 13 amino acids. The CDR3 coding sequence is TGTGCTAGCAGCTTAGCGGGAGGGGAGACCCAGTACTTC. Translating it yields CASSLAGGETQYF.

This sequence joins TRBV5-1 and TRBJ2-3, with TRBD2 matching over 12 bases. Losses at the gene ends were 3 bases for V and 1 base for J; bases not matched to a gene: 3. The CDR3 consists of 16 residues. Germline lookup yields CDR1 SGHRS and CDR2 YFSETQ. DNA of the CDR3: TGCGCCAGCAGCTCCCGGACTAGCGGGGGCACAGATACGCAGTATTTT. This encodes CASSSRTSGGTDTQYF.

This clone was detected only once. The V and J genes are TRBV29-1 and TRBJ2-5; 11 bases are shared with TRBD2. The CDR3 consists of 16 residues. The ends lost 0 bases at V and 5 bases at J; junction bases unmatched: 8. Germline V gene lookup returns CDR1 SQVTM and CDR2 ANQGSEA. CDR3 coding DNA: TGCAGCGTTGAAGAGGGGATCAGGACTAGCGGGGAGACCCAGTACTTC. Its protein is CSVEEGIRTSGETQYF.

This clone occurred once. The chain links TRBV6-1 to TRBJ2-5, with TRBD2 matching over 8 bases. After removal of 0 bases from V and 5 bases from J, the junction contained 8 bases not matched to a gene. The germline CDR1 and CDR2 sequences are MNHNS and SASEGT. CDR3 length: 16 residues. CDR3 nucleotide sequence: TGTGCCAGCAGTGAAGCCCCCCGGGGGGGAGCCGAGACCCAGTACTTC. Encoded protein: CASSEAPRGGAETQYF.

The chain carries TRBV7-8 and TRBJ2-3; TRBD2 might be the D (6 bases). Germline V lookup: CDR1 SGHVS, CDR2 FQNEAQ. Between the trimmed V and J ends, which lost 6 bases and 2 bases, there was a span of 15 bases. CDR3 length: 15 residues. DNA of the CDR3: TGTGCCAGCAGTCTGCGGGAAACCCTCACAGATACGCAGTATTTT. Translating it yields CASSLRETLTDTQYF. The variable domain in full, with the rest retrieved from reference TRBV7-8 and TRBJ2-3, is GAGVSQSPRYKVAKRGQDVALRCDPISGHVSLFWYQQALGQGPEFLTYFQNEAQLDKSGLPSDRFFAERPEGSVSTLKIQRTQQEDSAVYLCASSLRETLTDTQYFGPGTRLTVL.

This rearrangement joins TRBV2 to TRBJ2-5, with TRBD2 matching 7 bases. From germline, CDR1 is SNHLY and CDR2 FYNNEI. V lost 8 bases to trimming and J lost 0 bases; unmatched junction nucleotides: 3. The CDR3 totals 13 residues. CDR3 sequence reads: CASGLADQETQYF. The CDR3 DNA sequence: TGTGCCAGCGGCCTAGCGGACCAAGAGACCCAGTACTTC.

The chain is built from TRBV11-2 and TRBJ2-1; no clear D. From germline, CDR1 is SGHAT and CDR2 FQNNGV. Trimming pared 0 bases from V and 4 bases from J, leaving 13 bases between. This CDR3 spans 16 amino acids. CDR3 sequence: CASSLEGPQIYNEQFF. The CDR3 DNA follows: TGTGCCAGCAGCTTAGAAGGGCCCCAGATATACAATGAGCAGTTCTTC.

The chain is built from TRBV13 and TRBJ2-3; maybe TRBD2 (6 bases). Germline-derived CDR1 and CDR2 are PRHDT and FYEKMQ (reference sequence). The CDR3 is 12 amino acids. Deletions cut 4 bases from V and 7 bases from J, with 9 bases between. The CDR3 loop reads CASSSGLNTQYF. CDR3 nucleotide sequence: TGTGCCAGCAGCTCGGGACTTAATACGCAGTATTTT.

The rearrangement links TRBV4-1 to TRBJ2-7; tentative D call: TRBD1 (6 bases). Trimming took 0 bases from V and 3 from J, leaving 12 bases between them. CDR3 size: 15 residues. The germline V gene has CDR1 MGHRA and CDR2 YSYEKL. DNA for the CDR3: TGCGCCAGCAGCCAAGATTTCCCGACAGGCTACGAGCAGTACTTC. It is translated as CASSQDFPTGYEQYF.

The chain links TRBV5-4 to TRBJ2-1; 11 nucleotides align to TRBD1. Trimming at V came to 0 bases and at J to 7 bases, leaving 3 bases not matched to a gene. Germline V gene data show CDR1 as SGHNT and CDR2 as YYREEE (reference sequence). The CDR3 consists of 15 residues. The CDR3 region is CASSLVGTGGNEQFF. DNA of the CDR3: TGTGCCAGCAGCTTGGTCGGGACAGGGGGGAATGAGCAGTTCTTC. Looking up the rest from reference TRBV5-4 and TRBJ2-1 gives the full variable domain: ETGVTQSPTHLIKTRGQQVTLRCSSQSGHNTVSWYQQALGQGPQFIFQYYREEENGRGNFPPRFSGLQFPNYSSELNVNALELDDSALYLCASSLVGTGGNEQFFGPGTRLTVL.

The genes are TRBV5-4 and TRBJ1-2; the D gene is possibly TRBD1 (5 bases). Between the trimmed V and J ends, which lost 5 bases and 5 bases, there was a span of 19 bases. The CDR3 is made up of 15 amino acids. Germline V CDR1 and CDR2: SGHNT, YYREEE (reference sequence). CDR3 region: CASSSATYGTYGYTF. The DNA of the CDR3 is TGTGCCAGCAGTTCCGCGACATATGGGACTTATGGCTACACCTTC.

V is TRBV30 and J is TRBJ1-4, with TRBD1 matching 9 bases. Germline values: CDR1 GTSNPN, CDR2 SVGIG (reference sequence). The CDR3 runs to 15 residues. V shed 0 bases and J 7 bases; nucleotides not matched to a gene: 6. CDR3 coding DNA: TGTGCCTGGAGTGTAGGACAGGGGTCTAGTGAAAAACTGTTTTTT. Its translation: CAWSVGQGSSEKLFF.

V is TRBV9 and J is TRBJ1-4, with D perhaps matching TRBD1 (6 bases). CDR3 length equals 15 residues. The V end lost 3 bases, the J end lost 0 bases, and 9 bases lay between the germline ends. In germline, CDR1 is SGDLS, CDR2 YYNGEE. The CDR3 spells CASSEGGATNEKLFF. For the CDR3, the DNA is TGTGCCAGCAGCGAAGGGGGGGCAACTAATGAAAAACTGTTTTTT.

This clone was recorded once. The rearrangement uses TRBV7-9 and TRBJ1-1; no reliable D call. CDR1 and CDR2 from the germline V gene are SEHNR and FQNEAQ (reference sequence). The CDR3 runs 14 residues. Trimming removed 0 bases from V and 4 bases from J, with 9 bases in between. The DNA of the CDR3 is TGTGCCAGCAGCTTAGCCCCGGATGGCACTGAAGCTTTCTTT. Translating it yields CASSLAPDGTEAFF.

As regards this clone: A far larger clone is off by one base, so a read error is likely. The V gene is TRBV4-1, the J gene TRBJ2-2; TRBD1 matches at 8 bases. CDR1 is MGHRA and CDR2 is YSYEKL in the germline V gene. This CDR3 has 15 amino acids. V lost 5 bases, J lost 3 bases, and 5 bases stayed unmatched. The chain's CDR3 is CASSFGQGDTGELFF. CDR3 DNA sequence: TGCGCCAGCAGCTTCGGACAGGGAGACACCGGGGAGCTGTTTTTT.

V gene TRBV4-2 combines with J gene TRBJ1-2; 7 bases match TRBD1. This CDR3 comprises 15 residues. Trimming cost V 1 base and J 7 bases; bases outside gene matches: 9. The germline V gene has CDR1 LGHNA and CDR2 YNFKEQ. The CDR3 coding sequence is TGTGCCAGCAGCCAAGTTTTGGTAGGGGGCGGTGGCTACACCTTC. Translated, it gives CASSQVLVGGGGYTF.

The V call is TRBV6-5, the J call TRBJ2-2; D call uncertain. This CDR3 region has 12 residues. The V and J ends lost 5 bases and 0 bases respectively, with 1 base between them. CDR1 and CDR2 from the germline V gene are MNHEY and SVGAGI. The CDR3, as DNA: TGTGCCAGCAGTCCGAACACCGGGGAGCTGTTTTTT. Protein sequence: CASSPNTGELFF.